These 23 T cell receptor beta chains share one sample of origin, sequenced in a study of T cell responses to AZD1222 COVID-19 vaccine. TCRdb's table, derived via immunoSEQ multiplex PCR, lists solely in-frame clones and lacks some. Here the sample spans some 150,000 clones, roughly 94% being singletons. Sequences were derived from peripheral blood, sampled on day 0 of AZD1222 vaccination. Receptors originate from an adult in good health.

This chain connects TRBV24-1 to TRBJ1-5; maybe TRBD1 (5 bases). Between the trimmed V and J ends, which lost 7 bases and 5 bases, there was a span of 17 bases. The CDR3 consists of 15 residues. Germline lookup yields CDR1 KGHDR and CDR2 SFDVKD. In DNA form, the CDR3 reads TGTGCCACCAGCCCTGGGGGAGGGACTGATCAGCCCCAGCATTTT. Translated: CATSPGGGTDQPQHF.

This chain uses TRBV27 with TRBJ2-1, with 8 positions matching TRBD2. V lost 5 bases and J lost 1; bases outside the gene matches: 4. Germline V gene sequence: CDR1 MNHEY, CDR2 SMNVEV (reference sequence). The CDR3 loop spans 15 amino acids. The CDR3 DNA follows: TGTGCCAGCAGTACTACTAGCGGATCCTACAATGAGCAGTTCTTC. The encoded protein is CASSTTSGSYNEQFF.

The chain combines TRBV5-1 with TRBJ1-1; 7 positions agree with TRBD1. The germline CDR1 and CDR2 sequences are SGHRS and YFSETQ. V shed 1 base, J shed 0 bases, and the junction held 3 bases outside the gene matches. CDR3 length: 15 residues. The CDR3 DNA follows: TGCGCCAGCAGCTTGACAGGGGACCTGAACACTGAAGCTTTCTTT. This codes for CASSLTGDLNTEAFF.

The chain recombines TRBV6-6 with TRBJ1-5; D call uncertain. This CDR3 has 15 residues. V lost 5 bases to trimming and J lost 2 bases, with 13 bases between them. The germline V gene has CDR1 MNHNY and CDR2 SVGAGI (reference sequence). In nucleotides, the CDR3 is TGTGCCAGCAGTATGGATAGGTGGGGCAATCAGCCCCAGCATTTT. It yields the protein CASSMDRWGNQPQHF.

V gene TRBV20-1 combines with J gene TRBJ1-6, with 9 bases lining up with TRBD1. The CDR3 loop spans 14 amino acids. Trimming took 3 bases from V and 8 from J; bases not matched to a gene: 5. Germline V gives CDR1 DFQATT, CDR2 SNEGSKA (reference sequence). The CDR3 coding sequence is TGCAGTGCTAGTTGGGGACAGGGAGATTCACCCCTCCACTTT. This translates into CSASWGQGDSPLHF.

This chain's CDR3 is CASSQPGSASQETQYF. The CDR3 DNA follows: TGCGCCAGCAGCCAACCGGGGTCGGCAAGCCAAGAGACCCAGTACTTC. The J gene is TRBJ2-5, the V gene TRBV4-1; tentatively, D is TRBD2 (5 bases). Trimming left V 2 bases short and J 1 base short, with 14 bases between. Germline lookup yields CDR1 MGHRA and CDR2 YSYEKL. The CDR3 totals 16 residues.

The chain recombines TRBV5-1 with TRBJ1-5; TRBD1 agrees at 7 bases. The V segment lost 0 bases and the J segment 7 bases; nucleotides outside the gene matches: 4. The CDR3 has 14 residues. Per the germline V gene, CDR1 is SGHRS and CDR2 is YFSETQ. CDR3 nucleotides: TGCGCCAGCAGCTTGGCCCCAGGGGGACAGCCCCAGCATTTT. Translated: CASSLAPGGQPQHF.

The chain employs TRBV19 and TRBJ2-1; 11 bases agree with TRBD2. CDR3 length equals 15 residues. The germline V gene encodes CDR1 LNHDA and CDR2 SQIVND (reference sequence). V was pared by 6 bases and J by 2 bases, with 3 bases of the junction left unmatched. CDR3 coding DNA: TGTGCCAGTAGATTAGCGGGAGGGCCCTACAATGAGCAGTTCTTC. This codes for CASRLAGGPYNEQFF.

J is TRBJ1-2 and V is TRBV27, with D unresolved. In germline, CDR1 is MNHEY, CDR2 SMNVEV (reference sequence). The V and J ends lost 7 bases and 5 bases respectively, with 14 bases between them. This CDR3 has 13 residues. CDR3 coding DNA: TGTGCCAGCACCAGAGCGTGGGGATATGGCTACACCTTC. It yields the protein CASTRAWGYGYTF.

This clone appeared a single time. J is TRBJ1-2 and V is TRBV19; D gene ambiguous. This CDR3 contains 13 residues. V was cut by 7 bases and J by 5 bases, with 14 bases left in between. Germline CDR1 is LNHDA and CDR2 is SQIVND (reference sequence). For the CDR3, the DNA is TGTGCCAGTAACGCATCCCCGGGTTATGGCTACACCTTC. Its translation is CASNASPGYGYTF.

The chain has TRBV5-6 and TRBJ1-5; 7 bases are shared with TRBD1. Germline assignment: CDR1 SGHDT and CDR2 YYEEEE. The CDR3 length is 18 residues. J was trimmed by 0 bases and V by 0 bases; bases with no gene match: 9. The CDR3 reads CASSLGAPGQYSNQPQHF. In DNA, the CDR3 is TGTGCCAGCAGCTTGGGTGCTCCGGGACAGTATAGCAATCAGCCCCAGCATTTT. Drawing the rest from reference TRBV5-6 and TRBJ1-5, the complete variable domain is DAGVTQSPTHLIKTRGQQVTLRCSPKSGHDTVSWYQQALGQGPQFIFQYYEEEERQRGNFPDRFSGHQFPNYSSELNVNALLLGDSALYLCASSLGAPGQYSNQPQHFGDGTRLSIL.

This rearrangement joins TRBV18 to TRBJ1-1; 7 bases are a match to TRBD1. V was clipped by 5 bases and J by 1 base; unmatched bases: 4. From germline, CDR1 is KGHSH and CDR2 LQKENI. This CDR3 is 14 amino acids long. CDR3 DNA: TGTGCCAGCTCAACATGGGACAGGAACACTGAAGCTTTCTTT. It codes for CASSTWDRNTEAFF.

This chain connects TRBV3-1 (or the pseudogene TRBV3-2) to TRBJ1-3; no definite D call. Trimming took 8 bases from V and 6 from J, leaving 14 bases between them. Looked up from germline, CDR1 is LGHDT and CDR2 is YNNKEL (reference sequence). The CDR3 sequence is 13 residues long. The CDR3 DNA sequence: TGTGCCAGCGGGTCGCTCAACCCAAACACCATATATTTT. Its protein is CASGSLNPNTIYF.

The rearrangement links TRBV6-5 to TRBJ1-2; maybe TRBD1 (6 bases). V lost 2 bases to trimming and J lost 2 bases, with 12 bases between them. The CDR3 covers 15 residues. Germline V CDR1 and CDR2: MNHEY, SVGAGI. This CDR3 reads CASSYNRQGNYGYTF. The CDR3 nucleotides read TGTGCCAGCAGTTACAATCGGCAGGGGAACTATGGCTACACCTTC.

This chain connects TRBV10-3 to TRBJ1-2, with 8 bases fitting TRBD1. This CDR3 comprises 16 residues. The germline CDR1 and CDR2 sequences are ENHRY and SYGVKD. V lost 6 bases, J lost 5 bases, and 14 bases stayed unmatched. As DNA, the CDR3 is TGTGCCATCAGCCCCCCGCCGGGACAGGATATTTATGGCTACACCTTC. Translated, it gives CAISPPPGQDIYGYTF.

The chain is built from TRBV3-1 (or the pseudogene TRBV3-2) and TRBJ2-2; 8 positions agree with TRBD1. Germline CDR1 and CDR2: LGHDT and YNNKEL (reference sequence). The length of the CDR3 is 15 residues. Trimming took 1 base from V and 4 from J; bases not matched to a gene: 2. In DNA form, the CDR3 reads TGTGCCAGCAGCCAAGGGACAGGGTCCACCGGGGAGCTGTTTTTT. Its protein is CASSQGTGSTGELFF.

The chain employs TRBV7-9 and TRBJ2-7; TRBD2 matches 7 bases. Germline-derived CDR1 and CDR2 are SEHNR and FQNEAQ (reference sequence). The ends lost 5 bases at V and 5 bases at J; junction bases unmatched: 6. The length of the CDR3 is 13 residues. The CDR3 DNA sequence: TGTGCCAGCAGCCCCCGAGCGGGAAACGAGCAGTACGTC. It encodes CASSPRAGNEQYV.

This rearrangement joins TRBV18 to TRBJ2-7; D might be TRBD1 (6 bases). Germline CDR1 is KGHSH and CDR2 is LQKENI. CDR3 length equals 12 residues. V was trimmed by 5 bases and J by 5 bases, leaving 10 bases between them. Here the CDR3 DNA reads TGTGCCAGCTCAAACAGGGTTGACGAGCAGTACGTC. Translating gives CASSNRVDEQYV.

The chain has TRBV5-8 and TRBJ1-1; 10 nucleotides line up with TRBD1. The CDR3 extends over 15 amino acids. CDR1 SGHTS and CDR2 YDEGEE come from the germline V gene. The J segment lost 2 bases and the V segment lost 2 bases, leaving 3 bases of the junction unmatched. CDR3 region: CASSFRDRGNTEAFF. The CDR3 DNA follows: TGTGCCAGCAGCTTCCGGGACAGGGGTAACACTGAAGCTTTCTTT.

The chain has TRBV5-1 and TRBJ2-3, with 7 bases matching TRBD1. In germline, CDR1 is SGHRS, CDR2 YFSETQ. CDR3 length: 16 amino acids. V dropped 5 bases and J dropped 0; count of bases not matched to a gene: 9. CDR3 protein: CASRKMTGLSTDTQYF. DNA of the CDR3: TGCGCCAGCAGGAAGATGACAGGGCTTAGCACAGATACGCAGTATTTT.

The CDR3 sequence: CALEGGRGYTF. DNA for the CDR3: TGTGCCCTGGAAGGGGGCCGAGGCTACACCTTC. The gene calls are TRBV7-9 and TRBJ1-2, with 7 bases matching TRBD1. The CDR3 runs to 11 residues. Looked up from germline, CDR1 is SEHNR and CDR2 is FQNEAQ (reference sequence). Losses at the gene ends were 11 bases for V and 8 bases for J; bases not matched to a gene: 8.

The chain combines TRBV10-2 with TRBJ1-4; 10 nucleotides align to TRBD1. This CDR3 region has 15 residues. CDR1 and CDR2 (germline): WSHSY, SAAADI. Germline trimming cut 6 bases from V and 7 bases from J; bases unmatched to any gene: 8. CDR3 sequence (DNA): TGCGCCAGCAGGATGACAGGGGGCCCTCTTGAAAAACTGTTTTTT. The encoded protein is CASRMTGGPLEKLFF.

J is TRBJ2-2 and V is TRBV6-5, with TRBD1 as a possible D gene (6 bases). Germline CDR1 MNHEY, CDR2 SVGAGI. The CDR3 extends over 15 amino acids. V shed 6 bases and J shed 0 bases, with 11 bases lying between them. CDR3 DNA sequence: TGTGCCAGCAGAACCGGGACATCGAACACCGGGGAGCTGTTTTTT. Encoded protein: CASRTGTSNTGELFF.